Following are 8 T cell receptor beta chains from one sample sequenced in a study of PD-1 blockade in classical Hodgkin lymphoma. Relapse after autologous stem cell transplantation occurred in every patient, and brentuximab vedotin exposure varied. TCRdb's table, derived via immunoSEQ multiplex PCR, lists solely in-frame clones and lacks some. The data hold 55,000 to 60,000 clones, with 91% observed a single time. Sample: peripheral blood mononuclear cells (PBMCs), taken before the second cycle of nivolumab. Every receptor here comes from a human donor with classical Hodgkin lymphoma.

The chain joins TRBV20-1 to TRBJ1-2, with a tentative D call TRBD1 (5 bases). CDR1 is DFQATT, CDR2 SNEGSKA, per germline (reference sequence). This CDR3 has 10 amino acids. The CDR3 coding sequence is TGCAGCGCCCCCCACAGGGGCTACACCTTC. This codes for CSAPHRGYTF.

In its sample, this clone was seen once. This CDR3 is CASSVLSASPLHF. CDR3 DNA sequence: TGTGCCAGCAGCGTACTGTCAGCTTCACCCCTCCACTTT. The rearrangement uses TRBV9 and TRBJ1-6; no firm D call. This CDR3 has 13 residues. Trimming took 1 base from V and 9 from J, leaving 8 bases between them. CDR1 is SGDLS and CDR2 is YYNGEE in the germline V gene.

This sequence joins TRBV27 and TRBJ1-4; D gene uncertain. The CDR3 covers 14 residues. From germline, CDR1 is MNHEY and CDR2 SMNVEV (reference sequence). The V and J ends lost 2 bases and 3 bases respectively, with 7 bases between them. CDR3 sequence reads: CASSLSGANEKLFF. The DNA of the CDR3 is TGTGCCAGCAGTTTAAGTGGGGCTAATGAAAAACTGTTTTTT. Full variable domain (missing parts from reference TRBV27 and TRBJ1-4): EAQVTQNPRYLITVTGKKLTVTCSQNMNHEYMSWYRQDPGLGLRQIYYSMNVEVTDKGDVPEGYKVSRKEKRNFPLILESPSPNQTSLYFCASSLSGANEKLFFGSGTQLSVL.

This chain uses TRBV9 with TRBJ2-7; 11 nucleotides line up with TRBD1. Germline V lookup: CDR1 SGDLS, CDR2 YYNGEE. V was clipped by 3 bases and J by 2 bases; unmatched bases: 7. The CDR3 covers 16 residues. CDR3 sequence (DNA): TGTGCCAGCAGCGAAGGACAGGGGGCTTACGCCTACGAGCAGTACTTC. Translated, it gives CASSEGQGAYAYEQYF. The full variable domain, its missing parts supplied by reference TRBV9 and TRBJ2-7, is DSGVTQTPKHLITATGQRVTLRCSPRSGDLSVYWYQQSLDQGLQFLIQYYNGEERAKGNILERFSAQQFPDLHSELNLSSLELGDSALYFCASSEGQGAYAYEQYFGPGTRLTVT.

CDR3 sequence: CASSRVPFNYGYTF. CDR3 in DNA: TGCGCCAGCAGCCGGGTCCCCTTTAACTATGGCTACACCTTC. This chain uses TRBV4-3 with TRBJ1-2; D is unclear. Trimming removed 4 bases at V and 1 base at J, with 10 bases between. CDR1 and CDR2 from the germline V gene are LGHNA and YSLEER. The CDR3 loop spans 14 amino acids.

This sequence joins TRBV27 and TRBJ2-5, with D perhaps TRBD2 (6 bases). Per the germline V gene, CDR1 is MNHEY and CDR2 is SMNVEV (reference sequence). The CDR3 is 15 residues long. Trimming cost V 2 bases and J 4 bases, with 14 bases left between them. The CDR3: CASSLNGEAAETQYF. DNA of the CDR3: TGTGCCAGCAGTTTAAATGGGGAGGCTGCAGAGACCCAGTACTTC.

This clone was counted between two and nine times. This chain joins TRBV7-3 and TRBJ2-3; TRBD2 agrees at 7 bases. This CDR3 has 11 amino acids. Germline trimming cut 8 bases from V and 4 bases from J; bases unmatched to any gene: 0. Germline lookup yields CDR1 SGHTA and CDR2 FQGTGA. CDR3 in DNA: TGTGCCAGCGGGGGGGCAGATACGCAGTATTTT. As protein: CASGGADTQYF.

This clone appeared once. This chain links TRBV19 with TRBJ2-7; 9 positions agree with TRBD2. Germline trimming cut 6 bases from V and 6 bases from J; bases unmatched to any gene: 9. Germline V gene data show CDR1 as LNHDA and CDR2 as SQIVND (reference sequence). The CDR3 extends over 14 amino acids. CDR3 in DNA: TGTGCCAGTAGAGGCCTAGCGGGGAAGGGCGAGCAGTACTTC. This sequence encodes CASRGLAGKGEQYF.